These T cell receptor beta chains were read from a single sample in a study of blood T cells in healthy people across ages. TCRdb ran MiXCR on the 5' RACE reads and lists one entry per CDR3 protein. The table lists 700,000 to 850,000 distinct CDR3 sequences, 36% of them singletons. Sample: blood. The receptor set was obtained from a young man in good health. Each CDR3 is given with its conserved first and last residue. D genes are given only for firm matches. Clone size appears in some rows only: once, few, many, or a class for an expanded clone.

d_gene	abundance	len	j_gene	v_gene	CDR3aa	CDR3nt
TRBD1	-	14	TRBJ2-3	TRBV6-2/TRBV6-3	CASSPDREADTQYF	TGTGCCAGCAGCCCGGACAGGGAGGCAGATACGCAGTATTTT
-	-	13	TRBJ2-7	TRBV7-2	CASSPSVGGEQYF	TGTGCCAGCAGCCCTTCGGTTGGGGGCGAGCAGTACTTC
TRBD2	many	15	TRBJ2-3	TRBV7-2	CASSLAAGTTDTQYF	TGTGCCAGCAGCTTAGCAGCGGGGACCACAGATACGCAGTATTTT
-	-	13	TRBJ2-7	TRBV27	CASSFGLANEQYF	TGTGCCAGCAGTTTCGGCCTAGCGAATGAGCAGTACTTC
TRBD2	-	20	TRBJ2-1	TRBV4-3	CASSKRGSGGPLSSYNEQFF	TGCGCCAGCAGCAAGAGGGGTAGCGGGGGCCCATTGAGCTCCTACAATGAGCAGTTCTTC
TRBD1	few	14	TRBJ1-5	TRBV5-1	CASSLDRENQPQHF	TGCGCCAGCAGCTTAGACAGGGAAAATCAGCCCCAGCATTTT
-	-	17	TRBJ1-1	TRBV4-1	CASSQEGRGLMNTEAFF	TGCGCCAGCAGCCAAGAAGGTCGGGGGCTCATGAACACTGAAGCTTTCTTT
-	few	15	TRBJ2-7	TRBV6-5	CASSYSHVRYYEQYF	TGTGCCAGCAGTTACTCGCATGTAAGGTACTACGAGCAGTACTTC
TRBD1	few	14	TRBJ1-1	TRBV6-6	CASSWDRKNTEAFF	TGTGCCAGCAGTTGGGACAGGAAGAACACTGAAGCTTTCTTT
-	-	15	TRBJ2-7	TRBV12-3/TRBV12-4	CASSLALGGPYEQYF	TGTGCCAGCAGTTTAGCGCTGGGGGGTCCCTACGAGCAGTACTTC
-	few	16	TRBJ1-1	TRBV29-1	CSVDNPLMRVATEAFF	TGCAGCGTCGACAACCCCCTTATGAGGGTGGCGACTGAAGCTTTCTTT
TRBD1	few	13	TRBJ1-1	TRBV15	CATSRDRQGQAFF	TGTGCCACCAGCAGAGACCGACAGGGCCAAGCTTTCTTT
TRBD1	many	16	TRBJ2-1	TRBV4-1	CASSRLPGQGAIEQFF	TGCGCCAGCAGCCGCCTGCCGGGACAGGGGGCCATTGAGCAGTTCTTC
TRBD1	many	14	TRBJ2-4	TRBV19	CASSVGQGKNIQYF	TGTGCCAGTAGTGTAGGACAGGGGAAAAACATTCAGTACTTC
-	-	17	TRBJ1-6	TRBV4-2	CASSQDRAWDNNSPLHF	TGTGCCAGCAGCCAAGATCGGGCCTGGGACAACAATTCACCCCTCCACTTT
-	few	16	TRBJ1-4	TRBV7-9	CASSLDKLATNEKLFF	TGTGCCAGCAGCTTGGACAAACTTGCAACTAATGAAAAACTGTTTTTT
-	-	12	TRBJ1-1	TRBV20-1	CSASSGSKEAFF	TGCAGTGCTAGTTCTGGGAGTAAGGAAGCTTTCTTT
-	few	15	TRBJ1-1	TRBV20-1	CSASYFEQTNTEAFF	TGCAGTGCTAGTTATTTTGAGCAGACGAACACTGAAGCTTTCTTT
-	-	11	TRBJ2-2	TRBV3-1	CASQNTGELFF	TGTGCCAGTCAGAACACCGGGGAGCTGTTTTTT
TRBD1	few	14	TRBJ2-7	TRBV20-1	CSANHRGRSYEQYF	TGCAGTGCTAACCACAGGGGGCGATCCTACGAGCAGTACTTC
-	-	14	TRBJ2-7	TRBV20-1	CSARGRGSSYERYF	TGCAGTGCTAGAGGCAGGGGCAGTTCCTACGAGCGGTACTTC
TRBD1	-	14	TRBJ1-1	TRBV25-1	CASSETGRGTEAFF	TGTGCCAGCAGTGAGACAGGGAGAGGCACTGAAGCTTTCTTT
TRBD1	-	17	TRBJ2-3	TRBV12-3/TRBV12-4	CASRPGQGAVGADTQYF	TGTGCCAGCAGGCCGGGACAGGGGGCTGTTGGAGCAGATACGCAGTATTTT
-	few	14	TRBJ1-1	TRBV12-3/TRBV12-4	CASSPPRGTTEAFF	TGTGCCAGCAGTCCCCCCCGTGGAACCACTGAAGCTTTCTTT
TRBD2	-	16	TRBJ2-3	TRBV5-6	CASPCGGRSSTDTQYF	TGTGCCAGCCCTTGCGGGGGGCGATCTAGCACAGATACGCAGTATTTT
-	-	14	TRBJ2-2	TRBV12-3/TRBV12-4	CASTPEVYTGELFF	TGTGCCAGCACCCCGGAGGTGTACACCGGGGAGCTGTTTTTT
-	-	13	TRBJ1-1	TRBV15	CATSREEDTEAFF	TGTGCCACCAGCAGAGAGGAGGACACTGAAGCTTTCTTT
TRBD1	few	14	TRBJ1-2	TRBV7-2	CASSWDRGQDGYTF	TGTGCCAGCAGCTGGGACAGGGGGCAGGATGGCTACACCTTC
-	many	13	TRBJ2-1	TRBV7-2	CASSLTGRNEQFF	TGTGCCAGCAGCTTAACAGGGCGCAATGAGCAGTTCTTC
TRBD1	-	16	TRBJ1-2	TRBV19	CASTSIGTATYYGYTF	TGTGCCAGTACCTCAATTGGGACAGCTACTTATTATGGCTACACCTTC
-	-	15	TRBJ1-1	TRBV27	CASSLSGTINTEAFF	TGTGCCAGCAGTTTATCAGGGACAATCAACACTGAAGCTTTCTTT
-	-	14	TRBJ2-7	TRBV28	CASSLYSSYNEQYF	TGTGCCAGCAGCCTTTACAGCTCCTACAATGAGCAGTACTTC
-	many	13	TRBJ2-3	TRBV5-1	CASSWMEADTQYF	TGCGCCAGCAGCTGGATGGAGGCAGATACGCAGTATTTT
-	-	13	TRBJ2-2	TRBV12-3/TRBV12-4	CASSIRATGELFF	TGTGCCAGCAGCATAAGAGCCACCGGGGAGCTGTTTTTT
TRBD1	few	14	TRBJ1-1	TRBV14	CASSQVPGTGLTFF	TGTGCCAGCAGCCAAGTCCCGGGGACAGGGTTGACTTTCTTT
-	many	14	TRBJ1-6	TRBV6-5	CASRPGAHNSPLHF	TGTGCCAGCCGGCCCGGGGCCCATAATTCACCCCTCCACTTT
TRBD1	-	14	TRBJ1-2	TRBV28	CASSLILGGPGYTF	TGTGCCAGCAGTTTAATATTAGGGGGCCCAGGCTACACCTTC
-	few	18	TRBJ2-7	TRBV5-1	CASSFGTGITSGYNEQYF	TGCGCCAGCAGCTTTGGGACAGGAATAACTAGCGGGTACAATGAGCAGTACTTC
-	-	14	TRBJ2-2	TRBV6-2/TRBV6-3	CASSRDPATGELFF	TGTGCCAGCAGCCGGGACCCAGCGACCGGGGAGCTGTTTTTT
-	-	16	TRBJ2-1	TRBV4-1	CASSQEGTSYYNEQFF	TGCGCCAGCAGCCAAGAGGGGACTTCCTACTACAATGAGCAGTTCTTC
TRBD2	many	14	TRBJ2-1	TRBV7-3	CASSLAGGGNEQFF	TGTGCCAGCAGTTTAGCGGGGGGCGGCAATGAGCAGTTCTTC
TRBD2	many	15	TRBJ2-3	TRBV7-6	CASSLAGTMADTQYF	TGTGCCAGCAGCTTAGCCGGGACTATGGCAGATACGCAGTATTTT
-	-	13	TRBJ2-1	TRBV29-1	CSVDAGFQETQFF	TGCAGCGTTGATGCCGGATTCCAAGAGACCCAGTTCTTC
-	-	12	TRBJ1-2	TRBV7-9	CARSPQGYGYTF	TGTGCCCGCAGCCCACAGGGCTATGGCTACACCTTC
-	many	13	TRBJ2-3	TRBV20-1	CSAPPWGTDTQYF	TGCAGTGCCCCTCCGTGGGGCACAGATACGCAGTATTTT
-	many	13	TRBJ2-3	TRBV19	CASSEGVPDTQYF	TGTGCCAGTTCCGAAGGGGTACCAGATACGCAGTATTTT
-	many	17	TRBJ2-5	TRBV7-9	CASSLYMDGRFQETQYF	TGTGCCAGCAGCTTATATATGGATGGACGGTTTCAAGAGACCCAGTACTTC
-	few	13	TRBJ2-3	TRBV6-1	CASTGADSTTQYF	TGTGCCAGCACCGGGGCCGACAGCACCACGCAGTATTTT
TRBD2	many	15	TRBJ2-3	TRBV12-3/TRBV12-4	CASSSPSGLTDTQYF	TGTGCCAGCAGTTCCCCTAGCGGGCTCACAGATACGCAGTATTTT
-	-	14	TRBJ2-2	TRBV10-3	CAVRFVPNTGELFF	TGTGCCGTCAGGTTTGTCCCGAACACCGGGGAGCTGTTTTTT
-	few	16	TRBJ2-5	TRBV5-6	CASSLDIELIQETQYF	TGTGCCAGCAGCTTGGATATTGAGCTGATCCAAGAGACCCAGTACTTC
-	few	11	TRBJ2-7	TRBV20-1	CSAKPDHEQYF	TGCAGTGCTAAACCGGACCATGAGCAGTACTTC
-	few	15	TRBJ2-3	TRBV4-3	CASSQGGRGTDTQYF	TGCGCCAGCAGCCAAGGTGGCAGAGGCACAGATACGCAGTATTTT
-	-	13	TRBJ2-1	TRBV4-1	CASSQLNPDGQFF	TGCGCCAGCAGCCAACTAAACCCCGACGGGCAGTTCTTC
TRBD1	-	16	TRBJ2-7	TRBV10-3	CAISEGTGSEVYEQYF	TGTGCCATCAGTGAGGGGACAGGGTCTGAGGTATACGAGCAGTACTTC